This entry concerns a single T cell receptor (beta chain). The method was immunoSEQ multiplex PCR; TCRdb's version includes in-frame clones alone and lacks a portion of them. The data hold 200,000 or so clones, with approximately 91% observed a single time. The data were obtained in a study of blood T cell repertoires in COVID-19. The TCR was taken from a woman aged 40 to 50 who had recovered from COVID-19. The sequencing sample was made of peripheral blood.

The chain's CDR3 is CASSHASQGGETQYF. The DNA for the CDR3 is TGTGCCAGCAGCCACGCCTCCCAGGGAGGAGAGACCCAGTACTTC. This chain links TRBV7-2 with TRBJ2-5; a weak D match, TRBD2 (6 bases). Germline-derived CDR1 and CDR2 are SGHTA and FQGNSA. V lost 5 bases and J lost 4, with 17 bases in between. This CDR3 region has 15 residues.